Listed here are 8 T cell receptor beta chains from one sample, sequenced in a study of cytomegalovirus exposure and HLA in healthy donors (dated by TCRdb to 2015 to 2018). Library construction relied on the immunoSEQ multiplex PCR assay. The multiplex PCR relied on a mix of 60 forward primers for TCR Vbeta segments and 13 reverse primers for TCR Jbeta segments. This immuneACCESS table, as held by TCRdb, lists in-frame sequences with V and J called but not all clones. Of the missing ones, under half trace to an unresolved V gene in checked studies; the others have no known cause. The sample table shows about 110,000 clones, and over 65% are seen once. About 5% of the sample lies in the top ten. The sample consisted of PBMCs. The receptors were sampled from a young woman in good health and CMV-seropositive.

The CDR3 DNA sequence: TGTGCCAGCAGCTTTTATCCGGTACAGGCAACTGAAGCTTTCTTT. Translated, it gives CASSFYPVQATEAFF. V gene TRBV5-8 combines with J gene TRBJ1-1; maybe TRBD1 (5 bases). V shed 2 bases and J shed 5 bases, with 16 bases lying between them. There are 15 residues in the CDR3. Germline loops: CDR1 SGHTS, CDR2 YDEGEE.

This clone was seen only a few times. V usage is TRBV27 and J usage is TRBJ1-3, with D possibly matching TRBD1 (6 bases). Germline-derived CDR1 and CDR2 are MNHEY and SMNVEV (reference sequence). V shed 5 bases and J shed 0 bases, with 8 bases lying between them. CDR3 length: 14 residues. The CDR3: CASSRGGSGNTIYF. The CDR3 DNA follows: TGTGCCAGCAGTAGAGGGGGCTCTGGAAACACCATATATTTT.

This clone appeared a single time. V usage is TRBV5-1 and J usage is TRBJ2-5, with D possibly matching TRBD2 (7 bases). The end of the DNA is better explained by TRBJ2-7, so the J call may be wrong. Germline CDR1 reads SGHRS; CDR2 reads YFSETQ. The CDR3 is 15 amino acids. This chain's CDR3 is CASSGGGGSLNEQYF. The CDR3 DNA reads as TGCGCCAGCAGCGGAGGGGGGGGGTCCCTCAACGAGCAGTACTTC.

This chain links TRBV29-1 with TRBJ1-4; no clear D gene. Germline CDR1 and CDR2: SQVTM and ANQGSEA. The CDR3 loop spans 12 amino acids. V was pared by 5 bases and J by 6 bases, with 10 bases between. The CDR3 sequence is CSVSDYDEKLFF. DNA of the CDR3: TGCAGCGTTTCAGACTACGATGAAAAACTGTTTTTT.

As regards this clone: Other nucleotide sequences in the sample specify the same CDR3. The chain has TRBV7-9 and TRBJ1-2; possible D gene TRBD1, 5 bases. Germline CDR1 SEHNR, CDR2 FQNEAQ (reference sequence). The CDR3 totals 13 residues. Trimming pared 1 base from V and 3 bases from J, leaving 6 bases between. In nucleotides, the CDR3 is TGTGCCAGCAGCTTAGGGGGGGACTATGGCTACACCTTC. Translating it yields CASSLGGDYGYTF. The full variable domain, completed using reference TRBV7-9 and TRBJ1-2, is DTGVSQNPRHKITKRGQNVTFRCDPISEHNRLYWYRQTLGQGPEFLTYFQNEAQLEKSRLLSDRFSAERPKGSFSTLEIQRTEQGDSAMYLCASSLGGDYGYTFGSGTRLTVV.

This chain links TRBV6-6 with TRBJ1-1, with D tentatively TRBD1 (6 bases). This CDR3 is built from 12 residues. Germline V gene sequence: CDR1 MNHNY, CDR2 SVGAGI (reference sequence). Trimming removed 5 bases at V and 6 bases at J, with 10 bases between. This CDR3 reads CASSQRTAEAFF. Here the CDR3 DNA reads TGTGCCAGCAGTCAGAGGACAGCTGAAGCTTTCTTT.

The rearrangement joins TRBV7-9 to TRBJ2-1, with D hard to call. Germline CDR1 and CDR2: SEHNR and FQNEAQ (reference sequence). The germline V and J ends were trimmed by 1 base and 7 bases, with 5 bases remaining between them. The CDR3 is 12 residues long. The CDR3 DNA is TGTGCCAGCAGCTTAGGTCGGAATGAGCAGTTCTTC. This gives the protein CASSLGRNEQFF.

The CDR3 DNA is TGTGCCAGCAGTGGGGACAGAGTTGAGCAGTTCTTC. Translating it yields CASSGDRVEQFF. The chain carries TRBV25-1 and TRBJ2-1; 7 nucleotides match TRBD1. V shed 4 bases, J shed 9 bases, and the junction held 3 bases outside the gene matches. The CDR3 totals 12 residues. Germline-derived CDR1 and CDR2 are MGHDK and SYGVNS.